The next 14 T cell receptor beta chains were all read from a single sample in a study of T cell responses to AZD1222 COVID-19 vaccine. Assay used: immunoSEQ multiplex PCR; TCRdb lists only in-frame clones, some missing. The sample includes fewer than 85,000 clones, about 88% of them seen just once. The source material was peripheral blood, sampled 28 days after the second AZD1222 dose. The receptors come from an adult who received the AZD1222 COVID-19 vaccine.

The chain recombines TRBV2 with TRBJ2-2, with 10 bases fitting TRBD1. CDR1 SNHLY and CDR2 FYNNEI come from the germline V gene. The CDR3 runs to 14 residues. V trimming: 7 bases; J trimming: 6 bases; junction bases outside the gene matches: 5. CDR3 residues: CASTRDRGAGELFF. CDR3 bases: TGTGCCAGCACCCGGGACAGGGGTGCCGGGGAGCTGTTTTTT. Together with reference TRBV2 and TRBJ2-2, the CDR3 gives the full variable domain: EPEVTQTPSHQVTQMGQEVILRCVPISNHLYFYWYRQILGQKVEFLVSFYNNEISEKSEIFDDQFSVERPDGSNFTLKIRSTKLEDSAMYFCASTRDRGAGELFFGEGSRLTVL.

V is TRBV15 and J is TRBJ1-4; D ambiguous. CDR3 length equals 15 residues. Trimming took 0 bases from V and 5 from J, leaving 10 bases between them. Germline CDR1 is LNHNV and CDR2 is YYDKDF (reference sequence). The CDR3 nucleotides read TGTGCCACCAGCAGAGATCGGGCAGAGAATGAAAAACTGTTTTTT. It codes for CATSRDRAENEKLFF.

As DNA, the CDR3 is TGTGCCACCGGACAGGGACCGAACACTGAAGCTTTCTTT. Protein sequence: CATGQGPNTEAFF. This chain links TRBV2 with TRBJ1-1; 8 bases map to TRBD1. V lost 10 bases to trimming and J lost 1 base; unmatched junction nucleotides: 5. The germline V gene has CDR1 SNHLY and CDR2 FYNNEI. The CDR3 sequence is 13 residues long.

The V gene is TRBV6-5, the J gene TRBJ2-7; 8 bases map to TRBD2. This CDR3 spans 15 amino acids. Germline assignment: CDR1 MNHEY and CDR2 SVGAGI. Trimming took 8 bases from V and 5 from J; bases not matched to a gene: 14. In DNA, the CDR3 is TGTGCCAGCCAAAGGACTAGCCTGTCAGGAGACGAGCAGTACGTC. Translating it yields CASQRTSLSGDEQYV.

CDR3 sequence: CASSLGAMSSYEQYV. The CDR3 DNA reads TGTGCCAGCAGCTTGGGGGCGATGAGCTCCTACGAGCAGTACGTC. The gene calls are TRBV11-3 and TRBJ2-7, with D perhaps matching TRBD1 (6 bases). This CDR3 contains 15 residues. Trimming left V 3 bases short and J 0 bases short, with 12 bases between. Germline V gives CDR1 SGHNT, CDR2 YENEEA.

The chain links TRBV6-5 to TRBJ2-7, with TRBD2 matching over 11 bases. J gave up 7 bases and V 5 bases, and 10 bases lay outside the gene matches. The length of the CDR3 is 15 residues. The germline gives CDR1 MNHEY, CDR2 SVGAGI. In nucleotides, the CDR3 is TGTGCCAGCAGTCCATTAGCGGGAGGGCCGGGTGAGCAGTACGTC. The encoded protein is CASSPLAGGPGEQYV.

V is TRBV9 and J is TRBJ1-2, with D perhaps TRBD1 (5 bases). The V gene's germline CDR1 is SGDLS and CDR2 YYNGEE. This CDR3 comprises 14 residues. The germline V and J ends were trimmed by 4 bases and 7 bases, with 17 bases remaining between them. The CDR3 DNA follows: TGTGCCAGCAGCCCCGGACGGGGGAGTTTTGGCTACACCTTC. Protein product: CASSPGRGSFGYTF.

The genes are TRBV19 and TRBJ1-4, with 8 bases identical to TRBD1. The V segment lost 5 bases and the J segment 4 bases; nucleotides outside the gene matches: 9. The germline gives CDR1 LNHDA, CDR2 SQIVND (reference sequence). The CDR3 spans 16 residues. The CDR3 region is CASSRTGQVINEKLFF. In DNA form, the CDR3 reads TGTGCCAGTAGTCGAACGGGACAGGTCATTAATGAAAAACTGTTTTTT.

V is TRBV5-4 and J is TRBJ1-1; D may be TRBD1 (5 bases). V lost 1 base to trimming and J lost 8 bases, with 9 bases between them. Germline CDR1 is SGHNT and CDR2 is YYREEE (reference sequence). The CDR3 is 12 amino acids. This chain's CDR3 is CASSLRQGEAFF. In nucleotides, the CDR3 is TGTGCCAGCAGCTTGCGGCAGGGCGAAGCTTTCTTT.

The chain employs TRBV3-1 (or the pseudogene TRBV3-2) and TRBJ1-6; D is ambiguous. V lost 4 bases and J lost 6, with 7 bases in between. CDR1 is LGHDT and CDR2 is YNNKEL in the germline V gene (reference sequence). The CDR3 has 13 amino acids. The CDR3, as DNA: TGTGCCAGCAGCCCAGCCCCTAATTCACCCCTCCACTTT. Translation: CASSPAPNSPLHF.

The CDR3 here is CATSGRGGSPLHF. The CDR3 coding sequence is TGTGCCACCAGCGGCAGGGGGGGATCACCCCTCCACTTT. The rearrangement uses TRBV15 and TRBJ1-6, with TRBD1 matching over 7 bases. Germline V gives CDR1 LNHNV, CDR2 YYDKDF (reference sequence). With V trimmed by 5 bases and J by 10 bases, 5 bases remained unmatched. CDR3 size: 13 residues.

The chain recombines TRBV6-5 with TRBJ2-1; weak D call: TRBD2 (5 bases). CDR3 length equals 15 residues. Germline CDR1 MNHEY, CDR2 SVGAGI. The V end lost 5 bases, the J end lost 9 bases, and 20 bases lay between the germline ends. The CDR3 region has the DNA TGTGCCAGCAGTCAACAAGGACTTAAAGATGGTGAGCAGTTCTTC. Translation gives CASSQQGLKDGEQFF.

This rearrangement joins TRBV30 to TRBJ1-1; D is undetermined. The V gene's germline CDR1 is GTSNPN and CDR2 SVGIG (reference sequence). This CDR3 comprises 13 residues. Trimming left V 3 bases short and J 4 bases short, with 12 bases between. The CDR3 loop reads CAWRITVGTEAFF. CDR3 in DNA: TGTGCCTGGAGGATAACAGTTGGCACTGAAGCTTTCTTT.

The chain links TRBV10-3 to TRBJ1-4; D is uncertain. The germline V gene has CDR1 ENHRY and CDR2 SYGVKD. Trimming left V 3 bases short and J 10 bases short, with 15 bases between. This CDR3 has 14 amino acids. The CDR3 spells CAISERPQTGKLFF. The DNA of the CDR3 is TGTGCCATCAGTGAAAGGCCCCAAACCGGAAAACTGTTTTTT.